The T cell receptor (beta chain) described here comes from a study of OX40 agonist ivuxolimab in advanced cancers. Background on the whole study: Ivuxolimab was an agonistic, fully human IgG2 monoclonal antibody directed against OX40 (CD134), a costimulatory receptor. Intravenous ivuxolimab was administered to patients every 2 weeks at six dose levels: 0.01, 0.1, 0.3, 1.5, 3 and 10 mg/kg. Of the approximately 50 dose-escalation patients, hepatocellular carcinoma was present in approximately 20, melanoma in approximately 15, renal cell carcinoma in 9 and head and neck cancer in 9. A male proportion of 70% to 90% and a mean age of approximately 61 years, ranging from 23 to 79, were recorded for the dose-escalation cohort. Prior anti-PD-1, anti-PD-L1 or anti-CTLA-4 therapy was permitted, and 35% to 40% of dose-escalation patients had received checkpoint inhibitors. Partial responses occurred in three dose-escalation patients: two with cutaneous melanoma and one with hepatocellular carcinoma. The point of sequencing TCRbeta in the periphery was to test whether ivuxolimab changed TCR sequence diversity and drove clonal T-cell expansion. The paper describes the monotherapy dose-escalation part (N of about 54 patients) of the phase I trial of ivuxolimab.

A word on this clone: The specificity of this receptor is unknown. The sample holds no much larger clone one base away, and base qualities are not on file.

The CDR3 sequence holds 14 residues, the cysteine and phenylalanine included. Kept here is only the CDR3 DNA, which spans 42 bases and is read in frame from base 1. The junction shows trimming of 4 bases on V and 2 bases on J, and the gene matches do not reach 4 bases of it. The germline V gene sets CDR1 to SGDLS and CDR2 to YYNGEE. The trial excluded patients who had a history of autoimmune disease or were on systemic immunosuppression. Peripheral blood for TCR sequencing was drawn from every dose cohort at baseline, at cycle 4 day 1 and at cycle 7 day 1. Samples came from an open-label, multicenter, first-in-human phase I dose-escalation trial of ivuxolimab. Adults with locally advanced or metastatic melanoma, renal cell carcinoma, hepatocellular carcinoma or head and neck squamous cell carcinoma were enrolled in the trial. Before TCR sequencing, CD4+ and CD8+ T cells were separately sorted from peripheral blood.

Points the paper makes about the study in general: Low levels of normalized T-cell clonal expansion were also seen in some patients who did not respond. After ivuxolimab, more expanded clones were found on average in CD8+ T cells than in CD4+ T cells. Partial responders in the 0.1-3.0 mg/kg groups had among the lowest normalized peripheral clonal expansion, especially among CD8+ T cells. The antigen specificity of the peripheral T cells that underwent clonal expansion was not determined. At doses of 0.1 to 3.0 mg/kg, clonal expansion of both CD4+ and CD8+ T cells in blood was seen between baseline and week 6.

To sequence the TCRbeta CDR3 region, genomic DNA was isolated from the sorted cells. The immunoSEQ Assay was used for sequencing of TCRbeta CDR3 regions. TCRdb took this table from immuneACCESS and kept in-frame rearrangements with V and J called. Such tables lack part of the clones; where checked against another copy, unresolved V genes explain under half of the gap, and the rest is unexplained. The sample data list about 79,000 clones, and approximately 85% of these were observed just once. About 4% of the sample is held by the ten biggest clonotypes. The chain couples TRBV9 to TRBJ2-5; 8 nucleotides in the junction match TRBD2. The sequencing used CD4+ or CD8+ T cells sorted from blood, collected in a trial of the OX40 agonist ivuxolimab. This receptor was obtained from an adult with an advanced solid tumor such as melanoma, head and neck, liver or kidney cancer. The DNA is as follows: TGTGCCAGCAGCTCGGGACTAGGTCAAGAGACCCAGTACTTC. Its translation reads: CASSSGLGQETQYF.